The subject of this entry is one T cell receptor beta chain. This clone came up once. Its antigen is still unknown. It has no much larger one-base neighbor in the sample; base qualities were not kept. TCRbeta CDR3 regions were amplified from genomic DNA by means of the immunoSEQ Assay, a bias-controlled multiplex PCR. The study's processing was this. The number of nucleated cells in each sample was estimated by amplification of reference gene primers within the assay. To quantify the absolute abundance of each unique TCRbeta CDR3 rearrangement, sequence reads were collapsed and filtered. For each sample, productive Simpson clonality was calculated by taking the square root of Simpson's diversity index across productive rearrangements. Held by TCRdb, this immuneACCESS table contains in-frame sequences only and omits some clones. Under half of the omission traces to an unresolved V gene where checked; the cause of the rest is unknown. That table is the source of V, J and clone size, and D and trimming were worked out from the DNA. This sample has 100,000 or so clones in its table, and 70% to 90% of those were observed once. Approximately 2% of the sample comes from the top ten.

This record belongs to a study of blood T cell repertoires in COVID-19 (dated by TCRdb to the early 2020s). Context from the whole study: The collaborator samples originated in the United States, Italy and Spain and spanned the acute and convalescent phases of COVID-19. Samples were obtained from the ongoing ImmuneRACE study (first 160 participants) and from 1,000 to 1,500 subjects provided by 6 global collaborators. Nearly every sample came with metadata listing a de-identified subject ID, COVID-19 status, age in years and sex. Deeply sampled blood TCRbeta repertoires from subjects exposed to, actively infected with, or recovered from COVID-19 were included in the dataset. HLA class I and class II types, where available, came from metadata supplied by the sample provider rather than from assay-based typing. The material from the prospective study consisted of cDNA or gDNA derived from T cells, B-cell-depleted T cells, or PBMCs. The repertoires were released in a freely available public database meant as a resource for research on the immune response to SARS-CoV-2.

Study-wide findings and limitations: Clinical and demographic metadata were provided uncurated, with the amount varying by source and participant.

The collaborating institutions used their own protocols to collect whole blood in K2EDTA tubes. For TCRbeta analysis, collaborators shipped samples as frozen whole blood, isolated PBMCs, or DNA extracted from either of those sample types. Sequences were obtained from peripheral blood. This receptor was obtained from a man aged 45-60 years with active COVID-19.

The nucleotide sequence reads as follows: TGTGCCAGCAGTACTGGGGACTCCCATGTAATCCCGCAGCAGTACTTC. This is translated as CASSTGDSHVIPQQYF. The chain is made from TRBV6-6 and TRBJ2-7; TRBD2 could be the D gene, as 6 bases match. Sequences MNHNY (CDR1) and SVGAGI (CDR2) are obtained from the germline V gene (reference sequence). From the cysteine up to the phenylalanine, the CDR3 has a length of 16 residues. The entry retains the CDR3 DNA only, 48 bases that are in frame from base 1. Trimming costs V 5 bases and J 8 bases, and their ends lie 25 bases apart.